A single sample is the source of the 14 T cell receptor beta chains below, sequenced in a study of T cells in Graves' hyperthyroidism and ophthalmopathy. The source material, RNA transcripts, was used to amplify TCR beta CDR3 regions. TCR CDR3 regions were first amplified by RT-PCR with HTBI primers. TCRdb reprocessed the multiplex PCR reads via MiXCR and lists one record per CDR3 protein. Of about 200,000 distinct CDR3 sequences listed, 17% are singletons. Sequencing was performed on blood. Every receptor here comes from a man aged 50-59 years with Graves' hyperthyroidism.

This clonotype was observed many times. The chain is built from TRBV6-1 and TRBJ2-3, with unresolved D. This CDR3 contains 14 residues. V shed 6 bases and J shed 5 bases, with 15 bases lying between them. CDR1 and CDR2 from the germline V gene are MNHNS and SASEGT. In DNA form, the CDR3 reads TGTGCCAGCAGGGATACAAGTCTGATAGATACGCAGTATTTT. Translating it yields CASRDTSLIDTQYF.

The chain links TRBV5-1 to TRBJ2-7, with D possibly matching TRBD1 (6 bases). Trimming took 0 bases from V and 4 from J, leaving 11 bases between them. Germline assignment: CDR1 SGHRS and CDR2 YFSETQ. The CDR3 spans 14 residues. The CDR3 DNA sequence: TGCGCCAGCAGCTTGGGGACAGATATTTACGAGCAGTACTTC. It translates to CASSLGTDIYEQYF.

The CDR3 DNA follows: TGTGCCAGCAGCGAACGTGGGGGTTCGGAGCAGTACTTC. Translation gives CASSERGGSEQYF. This sequence joins TRBV9 and TRBJ2-7, with D perhaps matching TRBD1 or TRBD2 (5 bases each). V lost 3 bases and J lost 7, with 14 bases in between. The CDR3 has 13 residues. CDR1 is SGDLS and CDR2 is YYNGEE in the germline V gene.

This rearrangement joins TRBV13 to TRBJ2-2; 13 nucleotides align to TRBD2. From germline, CDR1 is PRHDT and CDR2 FYEKMQ (reference sequence). Germline trimming cut 5 bases from V and 5 bases from J; bases unmatched to any gene: 17. The CDR3 spans 20 residues. CDR3: CASSVQLAGGPLVRTGELFF. CDR3 coding DNA: TGTGCCAGCAGCGTACAACTAGCGGGAGGGCCTTTGGTACGGACCGGGGAGCTGTTTTTT.

In this sample, this clonotype turned up a few times. This chain uses TRBV5-6 with TRBJ2-7; D is unclear. The germline V gene encodes CDR1 SGHDT and CDR2 YYEEEE. CDR3 size: 13 residues. V was cut by 3 bases and J by 3 bases, with 10 bases left in between. CDR3: CASSWAENYEQYF. Written as DNA, the CDR3 is TGTGCCAGCAGCTGGGCGGAAAACTACGAGCAGTACTTC.

This clonotype was counted only a few times. This rearrangement joins TRBV28 to TRBJ2-2; 10 bases line up with TRBD1. Trimming removed 5 bases from V and 5 bases from J; junction bases left unmatched: 5. Germline CDR1 reads MDHEN; CDR2 reads SYDVKM. The CDR3 contains 15 residues. The CDR3 region is CASSTGQGTTGELFF. The CDR3 bases are TGTGCCAGCAGTACGGGACAGGGGACTACCGGGGAGCTGTTTTTT.

This chain joins TRBV2 and TRBJ1-4; TRBD1 is a possible D gene (6 bases). V was clipped by 5 bases and J by 8 bases, with 15 bases between them. The CDR3 is 14 residues long. Germline V gene data show CDR1 as SNHLY and CDR2 as FYNNEI. This chain's CDR3 is CASSSQGLGEKLFF. The CDR3 nucleotides are TGTGCCAGCAGTTCACAGGGCTTAGGGGAAAAACTGTTTTTT.

This clonotype occurred a few times. The gene calls are TRBV7-2 and TRBJ2-3, with TRBD1 identical over 7 bases. CDR3 length equals 14 residues. Germline CDR1 SGHTA, CDR2 FQGNSA. After removal of 4 bases from V and 2 bases from J, the junction contained 3 bases not matched to a gene. CDR3 region: CASSSGQTTDTQYF. In nucleotides, the CDR3 is TGTGCCAGCAGCTCGGGACAGACCACAGATACGCAGTATTTT.

The V gene is TRBV9, the J gene TRBJ2-6; a possible D gene is TRBD1 (5 bases). Germline loops: CDR1 SGDLS, CDR2 YYNGEE. This CDR3 comprises 16 residues. Trimming took 4 bases from V and 0 from J, leaving 11 bases between them. CDR3 nucleotides: TGTGCCAGCAGCCTAAAGGACACCTCTGGGGCCAACGTCCTGACTTTC. As protein: CASSLKDTSGANVLTF. The complete variable domain, with remaining parts taken from reference TRBV9 and TRBJ2-6, reads DSGVTQTPKHLITATGQRVTLRCSPRSGDLSVYWYQQSLDQGLQFLIQYYNGEERAKGNILERFSAQQFPDLHSELNLSSLELGDSALYFCASSLKDTSGANVLTFGAGSRLTVL.

This clonotype was detected many times. This chain links TRBV30 with TRBJ1-2; 7 bases fit TRBD1. The germline V gene encodes CDR1 GTSNPN and CDR2 SVGIG (reference sequence). The CDR3 runs to 15 residues. The ends lost 3 bases at V and 1 base at J; junction bases unmatched: 8. The CDR3 protein is CAWSRDRRINYGYTF. The CDR3 coding sequence is TGTGCCTGGAGCCGGGACAGAAGAATTAACTATGGCTACACCTTC.

This clonotype was seen many times. The chain links TRBV5-1 to TRBJ2-2; no reliable D call. Trimming pared 0 bases from V and 0 bases from J, leaving 9 bases between. Germline lookup yields CDR1 SGHRS and CDR2 YFSETQ. The CDR3 covers 16 residues. The CDR3 coding sequence is TGCGCCAGCAGCTTGGGAAACACCGCGAACACCGGGGAGCTGTTTTTT. As protein: CASSLGNTANTGELFF.

This clonotype occurred many times. The chain uses TRBV7-2 and TRBJ2-7; no clear D. The germline gives CDR1 SGHTA, CDR2 FQGNSA. CDR3 size: 14 residues. Trimming removed 5 bases from V and 3 bases from J, with 14 bases in between. CDR3 loop: CASSPRHSYYEQYF. CDR3 nucleotides: TGTGCCAGCAGCCCCAGGCACTCTTACTACGAGCAGTACTTC.

The chain has TRBV12-3 or TRBV12-4 and TRBJ1-6; D not certain. The CDR3 runs to 14 residues. Trimming removed 3 bases at V and 7 bases at J, with 10 bases between. In nucleotides, the CDR3 is TGTGCCAGCAGTTTCTCCCCCCCCAATTCACCCCTCCACTTT. This encodes CASSFSPPNSPLHF.

V and J are TRBV7-2 and TRBJ2-1; 8 bases match TRBD2. The junction had 3 bases not matched to a gene; V was cut back by 6 bases and J by 5 bases. The CDR3 is 13 amino acids. Germline-derived CDR1 and CDR2 are SGHTA and FQGNSA. CDR3 coding DNA: TGTGCCAGCAGTGAGACTAGCGACAATGAGCAGTTCTTC. Translated, it gives CASSETSDNEQFF.